This T cell receptor beta chain was sequenced in a study of control samples from healthy donors and cancer patients. Some clones are missing from TCRdb's copy, which holds only in-frame ones; the method was immunoSEQ multiplex PCR. Here the sample spans about 95,000 clones, approximately 80% being singletons. The germline gives CDR1 KGHDR, CDR2 SFDVKD. CDR3 length: 12 residues. The V end lost 4 bases, the J end lost 10 bases, and 11 bases lay between the germline ends. Sequences were obtained from blood. The TCR originated in a man aged 30 to 45 in good health. The genes are TRBV24-1 and TRBJ2-3; D gene ambiguous. The CDR3 coding sequence is TGTGCCACCAGTGACCCCGGTGGAGCGCAGTATTTT. Translation gives CATSDPGGAQYF.